This TCR beta chain was found in a study of shared clonotypes between healthy human individuals. Points from the study as a whole: Naive subsets tended to show greater estimated richness than memory subsets. Compared with clonotypes that all four donors shared, non-shared clonotypes had lower generation probabilities.

Replicate PCRs run on sorted subsets employed approximately 200 ng DNA, around 27,000 T cell genomes. The table came from immunoSEQ multiplex PCR; TCRdb's copy has only in-frame clones and leaves some out. Among about 1.4 million clones listed, around 97% were seen once. V lost 1 base to trimming and J lost 2 bases, with 15 bases between them. Germline V CDR1 and CDR2: SGHAT, FQNNGV. The CDR3 is 16 amino acids. As for this clone: The antigen is undetermined.

This TCR came from a man aged 25-45 years in good health. The rearrangement uses TRBV11-2 and TRBJ2-7; D is tentatively TRBD1 or TRBD2 (5 bases each). Material for sequencing was naive CD4+ T cells sorted from blood. Subset meaning: CD45RA+ positively selected. CDR3 residues: CASSLAAGTRPYEQYF. In nucleotides, the CDR3 is TGTGCCAGCAGCTTAGCCGCCGGGACGCGGCCCTACGAGCAGTACTTC. Looking up the rest from reference TRBV11-2 and TRBJ2-7 gives the full variable domain: EAGVAQSPRYKIIEKRQSVAFWCNPISGHATLYWYQQILGQGPKLLIQFQNNGVVDDSQLPKDRFSAERLKGVDSTLKIQPAKLEDSAVYLCASSLAAGTRPYEQYFGPGTRLTVT.